The clone carrying this TCR beta chain was found a few times. The data stem from a study of identical twins. CDR1 is SGHVS, CDR2 FQNEAQ, per germline. Trimming at V came to 10 bases and at J to 5 bases, leaving 7 bases not matched to a gene. The CDR3 runs to 13 residues. TCRdb called the 5' RACE reads again in MiXCR, with one record for every CDR3 protein. The sample lists around 1.7 million distinct CDR3 sequences, under 35% occurring once. The gene calls are TRBV7-8 and TRBJ1-4, with 7 positions matching TRBD1. Sequencing was performed on cord blood. This clonotype was obtained from a newborn girl in good health. The CDR3 coding sequence is TGTGCCACCTCGGACAGGAGGAATGAAAAACTGTTTTTT. This gives the protein CATSDRRNEKLFF.